The 19 T cell receptor beta chains below were found in one sample sequenced in a study of T cells in localized non-small cell lung cancer. Method: immunoSEQ multiplex PCR; TCRdb's copy keeps in-frame clones and lacks some. The table lists approximately 1,600 clones, around 20% of them singletons. The sample consisted of normal lung tissue next to the tumor, taken before any cancer treatment. Receptors originate from a woman between 40 and 69 years old with stage I lung adenocarcinoma.

This clone was recorded a few times. The J gene is TRBJ1-5, the V gene TRBV11-3; TRBD1 matches 8 bases. CDR1 and CDR2 from the germline V gene are SGHNT and YENEEA. The CDR3 covers 16 residues. Trimming removed 5 bases from V and 2 bases from J; junction bases left unmatched: 8. CDR3 protein: CASSEGTGIRNQPQHF. CDR3 in DNA: TGTGCCAGCAGCGAGGGGACAGGTATCCGCAATCAGCCCCAGCATTTT.

This clone was seen a handful of times. This rearrangement joins TRBV14 to TRBJ1-1; perhaps TRBD1 as D (5 bases). CDR3 length: 15 residues. Germline V gives CDR1 SGHDN, CDR2 FVKESK. V was clipped by 1 base and J by 5 bases, with 14 bases between them. Here the CDR3 reads CASSQGLMGGTEAFF. In DNA form, the CDR3 reads TGTGCCAGCAGCCAAGGTCTTATGGGGGGAACTGAAGCTTTCTTT.

This clone is classed as hyperexpanded. The chain uses TRBV19 and TRBJ2-7; 9 positions match TRBD1. Losses at the gene ends were 3 bases for V and 1 base for J; bases not matched to a gene: 1. The CDR3 consists of 14 residues. Germline V gene lookup returns CDR1 LNHDA and CDR2 SQIVND (reference sequence). CDR3 in DNA: TGTGCCAGTAGTATGGACAGGGGATCCTACGAGCAGTACTTC. Residues: CASSMDRGSYEQYF.

This clone was counted between two and nine times. The rearrangement joins TRBV6-8 to TRBJ1-5, with D unresolved. Trimming cost V 8 bases and J 1 base, with 9 bases left between them. Germline loops: CDR1 MNHGY, CDR2 SAAAGT. This CDR3 spans 13 amino acids. The DNA for the CDR3 is TGTGCCAGCGAGGCGGTCAGCAATCAGCCCCAGCATTTT. Translation gives CASEAVSNQPQHF.

J is TRBJ2-5 and V is TRBV19, with 8 bases identical to TRBD1. Germline V gene data show CDR1 as LNHDA and CDR2 as SQIVND (reference sequence). With V trimmed by 5 bases and J by 2 bases, 10 bases remained unmatched. This CDR3 contains 16 residues. DNA for the CDR3: TGTGCCAGTAGTTGGTCTGGCAGGGGGCCTCAAGAGACCCAGTACTTC. This codes for CASSWSGRGPQETQYF.

This clone was observed a few times. The chain employs TRBV10-3 and TRBJ1-1; D might be TRBD1 (5 bases). CDR1 and CDR2 from the germline V gene are ENHRY and SYGVKD. The CDR3 length is 15 residues. Trimming took 2 bases from V and 0 from J, leaving 10 bases between them. Here the CDR3 reads CAISEPTALNTEAFF. CDR3 nucleotide sequence: TGTGCCATCAGTGAGCCGACAGCCTTGAACACTGAAGCTTTCTTT.

V is TRBV6-1 and J is TRBJ1-4; D is perhaps TRBD1 (6 bases). The CDR3 spans 19 residues. Trimming cost V 0 bases and J 4 bases, with 21 bases left between them. Germline V CDR1 and CDR2: MNHNS, SASEGT. The CDR3 loop reads CASSEATAPGGLLNEKLFF. Written as DNA, the CDR3 is TGTGCCAGCAGTGAAGCCACAGCCCCGGGGGGCCTCCTTAATGAAAAACTGTTTTTT.

This clone is classed as medium-sized (0.01 to 0.1%). The chain is built from TRBV11-3 and TRBJ1-5; tentative D call: TRBD1 (6 bases). The V gene's germline CDR1 is SGHNT and CDR2 YENEEA. The CDR3 runs 15 residues. The germline V and J ends were trimmed by 1 base and 6 bases, with 13 bases remaining between them. CDR3 residues: CASSLGDRGVQPQHF. The CDR3 DNA reads TGTGCCAGCAGCTTAGGCGATAGGGGGGTTCAGCCCCAGCATTTT.

The chain carries TRBV11-3 and TRBJ1-4, with a weak D call TRBD1 (5 bases). V lost 1 base, J lost 8 bases, and 14 bases lay in between. CDR1 is SGHNT and CDR2 is YENEEA in the germline V gene. The CDR3 is 15 residues long. The CDR3 here is CASSLVSGTEEKLFF. DNA of the CDR3: TGTGCCAGCAGCTTAGTATCTGGGACGGAAGAAAAACTGTTTTTT.

The V and J genes are TRBV6-8 and TRBJ1-5; no clear D. This CDR3 has 15 amino acids. With 6 bases removed from V and 0 bases from J, the gap between germline ends came to 12 bases. Germline CDR1 MNHGY, CDR2 SAAAGT. The CDR3 DNA is TGTGCCAGCAGAATCCGGGAGTATAGCAATCAGCCCCAGCATTTT. Translation: CASRIREYSNQPQHF.

This clone has a handful of counts. The gene calls are TRBV5-1 and TRBJ1-2; D is perhaps TRBD1 (5 bases). Trimming removed 4 bases at V and 4 bases at J, with 14 bases between. The CDR3 is 14 residues long. Germline CDR1 is SGHRS and CDR2 is YFSETQ. Here the CDR3 DNA reads TGCGCCAGCAGCCCGGGGGGTTCAGCCTATGGCTACACCTTC. This encodes CASSPGGSAYGYTF.

The chain is built from TRBV11-3 and TRBJ1-1; a weak D match, TRBD1 (6 bases). Germline V gene lookup returns CDR1 SGHNT and CDR2 YENEEA. The CDR3 is 16 amino acids. V was trimmed by 4 bases and J by 1 base, leaving 16 bases between them. CDR3 nucleotide sequence: TGTGCCAGCAGCTCGACAACCCTACAGGGGAACACTGAAGCTTTCTTT. Protein product: CASSSTTLQGNTEAFF.

The rearrangement links TRBV9 to TRBJ1-3; D is uncertain. This CDR3 is built from 15 residues. V lost 1 base and J lost 0, with 8 bases in between. The germline V gene encodes CDR1 SGDLS and CDR2 YYNGEE. Written as DNA, the CDR3 is TGTGCCAGCAGCGTATCCCCTGACTCTGGAAACACCATATATTTT. This gives the protein CASSVSPDSGNTIYF. Using reference TRBV9 and TRBJ1-3 for the parts outside the CDR3, the full variable domain is DSGVTQTPKHLITATGQRVTLRCSPRSGDLSVYWYQQSLDQGLQFLIQYYNGEERAKGNILERFSAQQFPDLHSELNLSSLELGDSALYFCASSVSPDSGNTIYFGEGSWLTVV.

This clone is judged medium-sized. The chain recombines TRBV6-8 with TRBJ1-2; 9 nucleotides line up with TRBD1. CDR3 length equals 17 residues. Germline CDR1 is MNHGY and CDR2 is SAAAGT. V shed 7 bases, J shed 4 bases, and the junction held 16 bases outside the gene matches. The CDR3 region is CASKFEGTGPSGYGYTF. DNA of the CDR3: TGTGCCAGCAAGTTCGAAGGGACAGGGCCTTCTGGCTATGGCTACACCTTC.

A few counts support this clone. The chain employs TRBV11-3 and TRBJ2-7, with 7 bases fitting TRBD2. This CDR3 has 14 amino acids. CDR1 and CDR2 (germline): SGHNT, YENEEA. After removal of 3 bases from V and 6 bases from J, the junction contained 8 bases not matched to a gene. The CDR3 protein is CASSLAGSGVEQYF. CDR3 bases: TGTGCCAGCAGCTTGGCTGGCAGCGGGGTCGAGCAGTACTTC.

This clone has just a few counts. This chain uses TRBV7-2 with TRBJ1-5, with D perhaps TRBD1 (5 bases). The CDR3 has 13 amino acids. The germline gives CDR1 SGHTA, CDR2 FQGNSA. With 5 bases removed from V and 4 bases from J, the gap between germline ends came to 9 bases. The chain's CDR3 is CASSQDRNQPQHF. As DNA, the CDR3 is TGTGCCAGCAGCCAAGACAGAAATCAGCCCCAGCATTTT.

This chain connects TRBV6-8 to TRBJ1-6; D ambiguous. This CDR3 region has 15 residues. Germline V gene data show CDR1 as MNHGY and CDR2 as SAAAGT. Trimming stripped 2 bases from V and 7 bases from J, with 12 bases between. The CDR3 is CASSYRPIENSPLHF. CDR3 DNA sequence: TGTGCCAGCAGTTACCGGCCGATAGAGAATTCACCCCTCCACTTT.

This rearrangement joins TRBV6-8 to TRBJ1-1; D may be TRBD1 (6 bases). Per the germline V gene, CDR1 is MNHGY and CDR2 is SAAAGT. V lost 6 bases, J lost 1 base, and 12 bases lay in between. The CDR3 runs 14 residues. Written as DNA, the CDR3 is TGTGCCAGCAGCAGAGGGGGGAAGAACACTGAAGCTTTCTTT. Its translation: CASSRGGKNTEAFF.

The V and J genes are TRBV19 and TRBJ1-1; a weak D match, TRBD1 (5 bases). The germline V gene encodes CDR1 LNHDA and CDR2 SQIVND (reference sequence). The V end lost 3 bases, the J end lost 1 base, and 9 bases lay between the germline ends. The CDR3 runs to 14 residues. The CDR3 loop reads CASSMGGTNTEAFF. CDR3 DNA sequence: TGTGCCAGTAGTATGGGGGGGACGAACACTGAAGCTTTCTTT.